Only one count was recorded for the clone carrying this T cell receptor beta chain. What it recognizes is unknown. V dropped 6 bases and J dropped 0 bases, with 15 bases sitting between them. The CDR3 is made up of 16 amino acids. CDR1 MNHEY and CDR2 SMNVEV come from the germline V gene (reference sequence). This specimen belongs to a study of cytomegalovirus exposure and HLA in healthy donors. Study-wide results and limits: There were some V segments, including TRBV6-2 and TRBV6-3, excluded as indistinguishable. As immune exposure information, only CMV serostatus was available. Within an earlier analysis, most TCR beta V segments proved productive either about 90% or about 30% of the time.

Samples came from healthy bone marrow donors. The study ran its PCR with 60 Vbeta and 13 Jbeta primers. Repertoires were generated with immunoSEQ multiplex PCR, while TCRdb's copy carries only in-frame clones and drops some. The top ten clones hold over 3% of a sample with about 120,000 clones, about four fifths of them seen once. The TCR was taken from a woman aged 40 to 50 in good health and CMV-seropositive. The chain uses TRBV27 and TRBJ1-3; D not resolved. The sequenced material came from PBMCs. CDR3 nucleotides: TGTGCCAGCAGCCCCCACCGAGGGAACTCTGGAAACACCATATATTTT. Translating it yields CASSPHRGNSGNTIYF.